The 26 T cell receptor beta chains listed next were all sequenced from one sample in a study of CD8 T cells in Susac syndrome. Random-hexamer reverse transcription was applied to about 0.45 to 1 ug RNA. A single record per CDR3 protein comes from TCRdb applying MiXCR to the immunoSEQ multiplex PCR reads. The sample includes about 300,000 distinct CDR3 sequences, around 91% seen only once; the top ten take about 0.17%. The sample consisted of CD8+ T cells from PBMCs. The receptors derive from a human donor with multiple sclerosis.

This chain joins TRBV12-3 or TRBV12-4 and TRBJ2-3; 10 bases map to TRBD1. The CDR3 extends over 16 amino acids. Trimming removed 5 bases from V and 1 base from J; junction bases left unmatched: 6. The CDR3 DNA reads TGTGCCAGCAGTGCGACAGGGGGCGGGGGCACAGATACGCAGTATTTT. Protein: CASSATGGGGTDTQYF.

This clonotype showed up just once. The V call is TRBV4-3, the J call TRBJ2-1; the D is unclear. V lost 1 base and J lost 3, with 4 bases in between. CDR1 and CDR2 from the germline V gene are LGHNA and YSLEER. The CDR3 covers 13 residues. The CDR3 sequence: CASSQVSYNEQFF. In nucleotides, the CDR3 is TGCGCCAGCAGCCAAGTCAGCTACAATGAGCAGTTCTTC.

The rearrangement uses TRBV27 and TRBJ2-1; no definite D call. CDR3 size: 13 residues. Trimming cost V 2 bases and J 5 bases, with 7 bases left between them. Germline V gene data show CDR1 as MNHEY and CDR2 as SMNVEV (reference sequence). CDR3 loop: CASSLVRNNEQFF. The CDR3 DNA reads as TGTGCCAGCAGTTTAGTACGGAACAATGAGCAGTTCTTC.

There are a few counts of this clonotype. J is TRBJ2-1 and V is TRBV19; D is undetermined. The germline V gene has CDR1 LNHDA and CDR2 SQIVND (reference sequence). With 5 bases removed from V and 2 bases from J, the gap between germline ends came to 10 bases. The CDR3 runs to 14 residues. The CDR3 region has the DNA TGTGCCAGTAGTCCTGACATAACCTACAATGAGCAGTTCTTC. It is translated as CASSPDITYNEQFF.

The V call is TRBV4-1, the J call TRBJ1-2, with unresolved D. This CDR3 contains 15 residues. Germline V lookup: CDR1 MGHRA, CDR2 YSYEKL. V was cut by 1 base and J by 8 bases, with 17 bases left in between. In DNA form, the CDR3 reads TGCGCCAGCAGCCAAGGGCCCCTGGCTGTGGGGGGCTACACCTTC. It translates to CASSQGPLAVGGYTF.

This chain links TRBV30 with TRBJ2-2; D is possibly TRBD1 or TRBD2 (6 bases each). Trimming removed 8 bases from V and 7 bases from J, with 23 bases in between. Germline V lookup: CDR1 GTSNPN, CDR2 SVGIG (reference sequence). The CDR3 length is 15 residues. The DNA for the CDR3 is TGTGCCAGCCGCCCGGAGGGGGGTTACGGCGGGGAGCTGTTTTTT. This gives the protein CASRPEGGYGGELFF.

This clonotype was observed a single time. V gene TRBV28 combines with J gene TRBJ1-2; TRBD1 agrees at 8 bases. The CDR3 runs to 14 residues. V lost 4 bases to trimming and J lost 6 bases; unmatched junction nucleotides: 7. The germline CDR1 and CDR2 sequences are MDHEN and SYDVKM. The CDR3 bases are TGTGCCAGCAGTTCTCGGACAGGGTTAAATGGCTACACCTTC. This translates into CASSSRTGLNGYTF.

CDR3 protein: CASSPRTSGAKNIQYF. The CDR3 region has the DNA TGTGCCAGCAGCCCCCGGACTAGCGGAGCCAAAAACATTCAGTACTTC. The chain carries TRBV3-1 and TRBJ2-4; 10 positions match TRBD2. V dropped 4 bases and J dropped 0; count of bases not matched to a gene: 3. Germline CDR1 reads LGHDT; CDR2 reads YNNKEL (reference sequence). This CDR3 region has 16 residues.

The chain couples TRBV27 to TRBJ2-1; tentatively, D is TRBD1 or TRBD2 (6 bases each). CDR1 is MNHEY, CDR2 SMNVEV, per germline (reference sequence). The CDR3 sequence is 12 residues long. The V end lost 9 bases, the J end lost 9 bases, and 15 bases lay between the germline ends. CDR3 protein: CASRGLLGEQFF. The CDR3, as DNA: TGTGCCAGTCGGGGGCTCCTGGGTGAGCAGTTCTTC.

This sequence joins TRBV12-3 or TRBV12-4 and TRBJ2-5, with D perhaps TRBD1 (6 bases). This CDR3 contains 12 residues. V lost 8 bases, J lost 5 bases, and 12 bases lay in between. The CDR3 protein is CASVGQRETQYF. For the CDR3, the DNA is TGTGCCAGCGTGGGACAACGGGAGACCCAGTACTTC.

V and J are TRBV27 and TRBJ2-7; 9 bases match TRBD1. The CDR3 runs to 17 residues. V trimming: 0 bases; J trimming: 0 bases; junction bases outside the gene matches: 6. The germline CDR1 and CDR2 sequences are MNHEY and SMNVEV (reference sequence). The CDR3: CASSLSQGAPFSYEQYF. CDR3 nucleotides: TGTGCCAGCAGTTTATCACAGGGGGCTCCCTTCTCCTACGAGCAGTACTTC.

A single count supports this clonotype. This chain joins TRBV7-9 and TRBJ2-7, with D possibly being TRBD2 (6 bases). The CDR3 contains 14 residues. V dropped 3 bases and J dropped 7 bases, with 16 bases sitting between them. Germline CDR1 and CDR2: SEHNR and FQNEAQ (reference sequence). This CDR3 is CASSLRLVPDEQYF. The CDR3, as DNA: TGTGCCAGCAGCTTGAGACTAGTTCCGGATGAGCAGTACTTC.

A single count supports this clonotype. The chain joins TRBV9 to TRBJ1-2; possible D gene TRBD1, 5 bases. V lost 3 bases, J lost 0 bases, and 12 bases lay in between. In germline, CDR1 is SGDLS, CDR2 YYNGEE. This CDR3 has 15 amino acids. This chain's CDR3 is CASSAEDKTNYGYTF. CDR3 coding DNA: TGTGCCAGCAGCGCCGAGGACAAGACTAACTATGGCTACACCTTC.

This clonotype was recorded once. The V call is TRBV10-3, the J call TRBJ1-2; 12 nucleotides agree with TRBD1. This CDR3 is 17 amino acids long. CDR1 and CDR2 (germline): ENHRY, SYGVKD. The V segment lost 10 bases and the J segment 0 bases; nucleotides outside the gene matches: 12. The CDR3 loop reads CATDDPGQGAPNYGYTF. DNA of the CDR3: TGTGCCACCGATGATCCGGGACAGGGGGCCCCTAACTATGGCTACACCTTC.

The chain links TRBV29-1 to TRBJ2-1; 10 bases align to TRBD2. V dropped 3 bases and J dropped 8; count of bases not matched to a gene: 16. This CDR3 has 17 residues. The germline CDR1 and CDR2 sequences are SQVTM and ANQGSEA. In DNA form, the CDR3 reads TGCAGCGTTGACGGATCACTAGCGGGGCGTAAGGGATATGAGCAGTTCTTC. It is translated as CSVDGSLAGRKGYEQFF.

This clonotype was detected once. The chain joins TRBV13 to TRBJ1-5; the D is unclear. There are 13 residues in the CDR3. CDR1 is PRHDT, CDR2 FYEKMQ, per germline (reference sequence). V shed 1 base and J shed 6 bases, with 7 bases lying between them. In nucleotides, the CDR3 is TGTGCCAGCAGCTTAGCGGGAACTCAGCCCCAGCATTTT. Protein sequence: CASSLAGTQPQHF.

This chain links TRBV27 with TRBJ2-5, with D unresolved. Trimming stripped 4 bases from V and 3 bases from J, with 9 bases between. The CDR3 sequence is 13 residues long. Per the germline V gene, CDR1 is MNHEY and CDR2 is SMNVEV (reference sequence). Here the CDR3 DNA reads TGTGCCAGCAGTTCTCGGCTGGAAGAGACCCAGTACTTC. Translated, it gives CASSSRLEETQYF.

V usage is TRBV28 and J usage is TRBJ1-1, with a weak D call TRBD1 (6 bases). The CDR3 runs 14 residues. V was pared by 3 bases and J by 1 base, with 9 bases between. Germline V CDR1 and CDR2: MDHEN, SYDVKM. The CDR3 DNA follows: TGTGCCAGCAGTTTGTCCAGGGGGAACACTGAAGCTTTCTTT. This encodes CASSLSRGNTEAFF.

The V gene is TRBV12-3 or TRBV12-4, the J gene TRBJ1-5, with D possibly TRBD1 on 5 matching bases. The CDR3 loop spans 17 amino acids. V lost 3 bases and J lost 0, with 15 bases in between. The CDR3 coding sequence is TGTGCCAGCAGTTTTGCTCAGGGACCATATAGCAATCAGCCCCAGCATTTT. This codes for CASSFAQGPYSNQPQHF.

The chain links TRBV27 to TRBJ2-3; no clear D. The CDR3 covers 12 residues. Germline V lookup: CDR1 MNHEY, CDR2 SMNVEV (reference sequence). With 6 bases removed from V and 0 bases from J, the gap between germline ends came to 4 bases. CDR3: CASRSSTDTQYF. The CDR3 region has the DNA TGTGCCAGCAGATCTAGCACAGATACGCAGTATTTT.

The chain uses TRBV5-1 and TRBJ2-5; D gene uncertain. The CDR3 totals 16 residues. Germline V gene lookup returns CDR1 SGHRS and CDR2 YFSETQ. V lost 0 bases to trimming and J lost 5 bases, with 17 bases between them. CDR3 sequence reads: CASSLAVTIPRETQYF. The CDR3 DNA sequence: TGCGCCAGCAGCTTGGCGGTAACTATACCACGGGAGACCCAGTACTTC.

The CDR3 here is CASSLDGETQYF. In DNA, the CDR3 is TGTGCCAGCAGCTTGGACGGAGAGACCCAGTACTTC. The V call is TRBV5-4, the J call TRBJ2-5; D is ambiguous. V was trimmed by 0 bases and J by 4 bases, leaving 4 bases between them. The CDR3 consists of 12 residues. Germline loops: CDR1 SGHNT, CDR2 YYREEE (reference sequence).

V is TRBV19 and J is TRBJ1-5, with TRBD1 identical over 7 bases. With 4 bases clipped from V and 7 bases from J, the junction kept 4 bases outside the gene matches. This CDR3 contains 13 residues. CDR1 LNHDA and CDR2 SQIVND come from the germline V gene (reference sequence). CDR3 coding DNA: TGTGCCAGTAGTACTCAGGGGGAGCAGCCCCAGCATTTT. Translating gives CASSTQGEQPQHF.

The V call is TRBV11-2, the J call TRBJ2-5; D is unclear. This CDR3 comprises 13 residues. V was pared by 1 base and J by 5 bases, with 8 bases between. Per germline, CDR1 SGHAT and CDR2 FQNNGV. The CDR3 DNA follows: TGTGCCAGCAGCTTAGGTCTTCCGGAGACCCAGTACTTC. Translating it yields CASSLGLPETQYF.

The V and J genes are TRBV4-1 and TRBJ2-7; TRBD1 matches 7 bases. Per germline, CDR1 MGHRA and CDR2 YSYEKL. V trimming: 4 bases; J trimming: 3 bases; junction bases outside the gene matches: 12. There are 16 residues in the CDR3. CDR3 residues: CASSLQTGLVYYEQYF. The CDR3 DNA reads TGCGCCAGCAGCCTACAGACAGGGCTGGTGTACTACGAGCAGTACTTC.

CDR3 sequence: CASSSLWTGENTGELFF. CDR3 coding DNA: TGTGCCAGCAGTTCCCTTTGGACAGGAGAGAACACCGGGGAGCTGTTTTTT. The rearrangement joins TRBV28 to TRBJ2-2, with 7 bases lining up with TRBD1. V lost 4 bases to trimming and J lost 1 base; unmatched junction nucleotides: 9. The CDR3 extends over 17 amino acids. CDR1 and CDR2 from the germline V gene are MDHEN and SYDVKM.